The text below deals with one TCR beta chain. What antigen it recognizes has not been identified. Qualities for individual bases were not recorded, and no much larger clone is one base off. Library generation was performed with the immunoSEQ multiplex PCR assay. As for the original processing: Repertoire overlap between subsets was quantified using the Chao-Jaccard similarity index and counts of shared clonotypes. Drawn from immuneACCESS, this table holds only the in-frame rearrangements with V and J called that TCRdb kept. Clones are partly lost; checked studies trace under half to an unresolved V gene and leave the rest unexplained. The D gene and trimming were derived from the DNA, and the V and J assignments and clone size from that table. This sample has approximately 75,000 clones in its table, and roughly 80% of those were observed once. The ten largest clones add up to approximately 0.6% of the sample.

The sample comes from a study of CD4 T cell repertoires in COVID-19 (dated by TCRdb to the early 2020s). In the study overall: To analyze cross-reactivity, the CFSE-low cells were expanded with IL-2 for under 11 days and then labeled again and restimulated with spike proteins from other coronaviruses. In three recovered individuals, the researchers analyzed the TCR Vbeta repertoire of SARS-CoV-2-reactive T cells at the subset level. The study characterized naturally processed CD4+ T cell responses to SARS-CoV-2 spike and nucleoprotein in COVID-19-recovered individuals, using TCR Vbeta sequencing to assess clonal composition. On the study overall, not on this receptor specifically: Several of the most expanded SARS-CoV-2-reactive clonotypes were shared between two or all three memory subsets, suggesting intraclonal diversification. Consistent with cross-reactivity, between 7 and 25% of SARS-CoV-2 clonotypes also showed up in secondary cultures stimulated with SARS-CoV and/or HKU1 spike.

Interpreted using the paper, the time point label stands for: sample from a COVID-19-recovered individual after infection. The donors were patients who had recovered from mild-to-severe COVID-19. Uncultured memory T cell samples were subjected to sequencing directly after ex vivo isolation. From peripheral blood mononuclear cells, the researchers isolated CD4+ total memory, central memory, effector memory and circulating T follicular helper cells. The CDR3 covers 16 residues, taking in both the cysteine and the phenylalanine. CDR3 DNA only is kept here, 48 bases in frame from base 1. Recombination linked TRBV21-1 to TRBJ2-3; the table's D call TRBD1 went unverified against the DNA. TRBV21-1 corresponds to a pseudogene. This TCR came from a human donor who had COVID-19. Sample: CD4+ T cells from peripheral blood, taken after recovery from COVID-19. The CDR3 reads CASSPRDSPRGDTQYF. The DNA sequence is TGTGCCAGCAGCCCCCGGGACAGCCCACGCGGGGATACGCAGTATTTT.